These 11 T cell receptor beta chains share one sample of origin, sequenced in a study of metastatic and nonmetastatic thyroid tumors. Among the patients, none had received any treatment before thyroid surgery. TCRdb reassembled clones from the PCR reads with MiXCR. Among around 7,500 clones listed, around 40% were seen once. Material: tumor tissue. Every receptor here comes from a female donor with papillary thyroid cancer or a benign thyroid nodule (not recorded which). Some clones in this sample may be carry-over from other donors' samples.

The chain carries TRBV7-9 and TRBJ1-1, with 8 positions matching TRBD1. J gave up 8 bases and V 9 bases, and 11 bases lay outside the gene matches. Germline V lookup: CDR1 SEHNR, CDR2 FQNEAQ (reference sequence). This CDR3 spans 13 amino acids. CDR3 protein: CASGSYGTGEAFF. The CDR3, as DNA: TGTGCCAGTGGATCCTACGGGACAGGAGAAGCTTTCTTT. Supplemented by reference TRBV7-9 and TRBJ1-1, the full variable domain reads DTGVSQNPRHKITKRGQNVTFRCDPISEHNRLYWYRQTLGQGPEFLTYFQNEAQLEKSRLLSDRFSAERPKGSFSTLEIQRTEQGDSAMYLCASGSYGTGEAFFGQGTRLTVV.

The chain employs TRBV30 and TRBJ2-1; 14 bases align to TRBD2. Germline CDR1 is GTSNPN and CDR2 is SVGIG (reference sequence). This CDR3 is 15 amino acids long. Unmatched junction bases numbered 8, after V lost 1 base and J lost 12 bases. The CDR3 bases are TGTGCCTGGAGTGCTTCGACTAGCGGGGGGGTGGCGCAGTTCTTC. Protein product: CAWSASTSGGVAQFF. The entire variable domain, with the rest obtained from reference TRBV30 and TRBJ2-1, is as follows: SQTIHQWPATLVQPVGSPLSLECTVEGTSNPNLYWYRQAAGRGLQLLFYSVGIGQISSEVPQNLSASRPQDRQFILSSKKLLLSDSGFYLCAWSASTSGGVAQFFGPGTRLTVL.

The J gene is TRBJ2-3, the V gene TRBV18; no clear D. Trimming left V 6 bases short and J 3 bases short, with 10 bases between. Germline V gives CDR1 KGHSH, CDR2 LQKENI. The length of the CDR3 is 13 residues. The chain's CDR3 is CASSPLRTDTQYF. The DNA for the CDR3 is TGTGCCAGCTCGCCCCTTCGGACAGATACGCAGTATTTT.

Only a few counts were recorded for this clone. V is TRBV5-1 and J is TRBJ2-7; D not resolved. The CDR3 has 13 amino acids. The V gene lost 5 bases and the J gene lost 12 bases, with 21 bases spanning the gap. Germline CDR1 is SGHRS and CDR2 is YFSETQ. The CDR3 DNA is TGCGCCAGCAGACCAACCCCCGACCGCCGTTGGTACTTC. It encodes CASRPTPDRRWYF.

This clone was seen more than once but under ten times. One end of the junction fails to match germline, which may point to a read error. The rearrangement uses TRBV28 and TRBJ2-1, with a weak D call TRBD2 (6 bases). There are 15 residues in the CDR3. Germline CDR1 reads MDHEN; CDR2 reads SYDVKM. CDR3 DNA: TGTGCCAGCAGCGTCGGGGGTCGCCGATACAATGAGCAGCTCTTC. It is translated as CASSVGGRRYNEQLF.

This chain connects TRBV20-1 to TRBJ2-2; 7 bases agree with TRBD1. Trimming removed 1 base from V and 5 bases from J; junction bases left unmatched: 4. This CDR3 has 14 residues. The germline V gene encodes CDR1 DFQATT and CDR2 SNEGSKA (reference sequence). The CDR3: CSARGATGTGELFF. The DNA for the CDR3 is TGCAGTGCTAGAGGGGCGACAGGGACCGGGGAGCTGTTTTTT.

By sample fraction, this clone is medium-sized (0.01 to 0.1%). The chain couples TRBV5-1 to TRBJ1-3, with unresolved D. This CDR3 comprises 12 residues. CDR1 is SGHRS and CDR2 is YFSETQ in the germline V gene. Trimming removed 5 bases from V and 4 bases from J, with 7 bases in between. Written as DNA, the CDR3 is TGCGCCAGCAGGGAAGACGGAAACACCATATATTTT. It codes for CASREDGNTIYF. The whole variable domain, remainder taken from reference TRBV5-1 and TRBJ1-3, is KAGVTQTPRYLIKTRGQQVTLSCSPISGHRSVSWYQQTPGQGLQFLFEYFSETQRNKGNFPGRFSGRQFSNSRSEMNVSTLELGDSALYLCASREDGNTIYFGEGSWLTVV.

This clone was observed a handful of times. J is TRBJ2-7 and V is TRBV6-1; 10 bases line up with TRBD2. Unmatched junction bases numbered 15, after V lost 1 base and J lost 9 bases. The CDR3 extends over 17 amino acids. The germline gives CDR1 MNHNS, CDR2 SASEGT. The CDR3, as DNA: TGTGCCAGCAGTGAAGGCGCGTTGAGCGGGAGGGCCCGCGGGCAGTACTTC. This translates into CASSEGALSGRARGQYF.

This clone qualifies as large. The CDR3 spells CASSYGGSYEQYF. The CDR3 bases are TGTGCCAGCAGTTACGGGGGGTCCTACGAGCAGTACTTC. This rearrangement joins TRBV6-2 or TRBV6-3 to TRBJ2-7; D might be TRBD2 (6 bases). In germline, CDR1 is MNHEY, CDR2 SVGEGT. The V gene lost 2 bases and the J gene lost 1 base, with 6 bases spanning the gap. There are 13 residues in the CDR3.

This clone was counted only a few times. This is likely a read error, given that the CDR3 carries no conserved phenylalanine or tryptophan at its end. The chain combines TRBV6-2 or TRBV6-3 with TRBJ2-3; TRBD2 might be the D (5 bases). Germline CDR1 is MNHEY and CDR2 is SVGEGT. The CDR3 has 17 amino acids. The V end lost 8 bases, the J end lost 0 bases, and 21 bases lay between the germline ends. The CDR3 is CASSQRSYPTSTDTQYL. The CDR3 DNA sequence: TGTGCCAGCTCCCAGCGGAGCTACCCCACTAGCACAGATACGCAGTATCTT.

V and J are TRBV30 and TRBJ1-6; the D gene is possibly TRBD1 (5 bases). The V gene lost 2 bases and the J gene lost 8 bases, with 10 bases spanning the gap. The germline CDR1 and CDR2 sequences are GTSNPN and SVGIG (reference sequence). The CDR3 totals 13 residues. CDR3 sequence: CAWSQGRDSPLHF. CDR3 DNA sequence: TGTGCCTGGAGTCAGGGTCGGGATTCACCCCTCCACTTT.